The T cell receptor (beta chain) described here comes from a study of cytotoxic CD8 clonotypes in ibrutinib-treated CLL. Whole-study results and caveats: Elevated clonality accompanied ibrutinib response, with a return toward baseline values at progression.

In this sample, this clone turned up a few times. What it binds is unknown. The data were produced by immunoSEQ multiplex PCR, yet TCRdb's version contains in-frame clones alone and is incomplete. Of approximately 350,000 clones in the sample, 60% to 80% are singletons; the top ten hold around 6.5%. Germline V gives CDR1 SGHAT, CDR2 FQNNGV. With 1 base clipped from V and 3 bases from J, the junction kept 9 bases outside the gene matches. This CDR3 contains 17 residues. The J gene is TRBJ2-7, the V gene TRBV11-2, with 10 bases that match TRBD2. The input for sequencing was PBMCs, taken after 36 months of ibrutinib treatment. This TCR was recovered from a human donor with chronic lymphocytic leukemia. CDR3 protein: CASSLVAQTSGYYEQYF. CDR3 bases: TGTGCCAGCAGCTTAGTAGCCCAGACTAGCGGGTACTACGAGCAGTACTTC. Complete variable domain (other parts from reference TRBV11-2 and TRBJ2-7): EAGVAQSPRYKIIEKRQSVAFWCNPISGHATLYWYQQILGQGPKLLIQFQNNGVVDDSQLPKDRFSAERLKGVDSTLKIQPAKLEDSAVYLCASSLVAQTSGYYEQYFGPGTRLTVT.